The 25 T cell receptor beta chains presented below share a single source sample, sequenced in a study of shared clonotypes between healthy human individuals. The repertoire was sequenced with immunoSEQ multiplex PCR; TCRdb's copy has only in-frame clones and lacks some. The sample yields over a million clones, 70% to 80% seen once. Source material: memory CD4+ T cells sorted from blood. Subset reported: CD45RA-negative fraction. Receptor source: a young man in good health.

This sequence joins TRBV6-5 and TRBJ1-5, with TRBD1 matching over 7 bases. CDR3 size: 15 residues. Germline lookup yields CDR1 MNHEY and CDR2 SVGAGI. V shed 6 bases, J shed 6 bases, and the junction held 11 bases outside the gene matches. The CDR3 DNA sequence: TGTGCCAGCAGCACAGGGGCCGCTAAGGGTCAGCCCCAGCATTTT. Amino acid sequence: CASSTGAAKGQPQHF.

This clone was found a few times. The V gene is TRBV6-5, the J gene TRBJ1-6, with D perhaps matching TRBD1 (5 bases). Trimming stripped 7 bases from V and 7 bases from J, with 14 bases between. This CDR3 has 14 amino acids. Germline CDR1 reads MNHEY; CDR2 reads SVGAGI. CDR3 region: CASTPGGENSPLHF. CDR3 sequence (DNA): TGTGCCAGCACCCCTGGGGGTGAGAATTCACCCCTCCACTTT.

The CDR3 is CAISEDIRYGYTF. DNA for the CDR3: TGTGCCATCAGTGAGGACATTCGGTATGGCTACACCTTC. The genes are TRBV10-3 and TRBJ1-2; D is unresolved. V lost 2 bases, J lost 5 bases, and 9 bases lay in between. The CDR3 length is 13 residues. The germline gives CDR1 ENHRY, CDR2 SYGVKD.

The J gene is TRBJ2-1, the V gene TRBV5-1; perhaps D is TRBD1 or TRBD2 (5 bases each). V was cut by 0 bases and J by 6 bases, with 7 bases left in between. Germline V CDR1 and CDR2: SGHRS, YFSETQ. The CDR3 contains 13 residues. The CDR3 here is CASSLDGGNEQFF. The CDR3 DNA follows: TGCGCCAGCAGCTTGGATGGGGGCAATGAGCAGTTCTTC.

This clone was found once. The chain links TRBV18 to TRBJ1-2; D unresolved. This CDR3 has 13 residues. Germline CDR1 KGHSH, CDR2 LQKENI. Between the trimmed V and J ends, which lost 2 bases and 3 bases, there was a span of 7 bases. For the CDR3, the DNA is TGTGCCAGCTCACCAGGCGCTTACTATGGCTACACCTTC. It specifies CASSPGAYYGYTF.

V is TRBV29-1 and J is TRBJ1-2; TRBD1 matches 7 bases. The CDR3 totals 11 residues. V shed 6 bases and J 6 bases; nucleotides not matched to a gene: 4. The germline V gene has CDR1 SQVTM and CDR2 ANQGSEA. This chain's CDR3 is CSVQGSDGYTF. In nucleotides, the CDR3 is TGCAGCGTACAGGGGTCTGATGGCTACACCTTC.

CDR3 DNA sequence: TGTGCCAGCGCCGAGTTCGGAAGCAATCAGCCCCAGCATTTT. It is translated as CASAEFGSNQPQHF. The chain uses TRBV27 and TRBJ1-5; D unresolved. Germline V lookup: CDR1 MNHEY, CDR2 SMNVEV (reference sequence). V lost 8 bases to trimming and J lost 1 base, with 12 bases between them. CDR3 length: 14 amino acids.

The chain has TRBV7-8 and TRBJ2-1, with D uncertain. Deletions cut 9 bases from V and 8 bases from J, with 11 bases between. This CDR3 is 11 amino acids long. The germline V gene has CDR1 SGHVS and CDR2 FQNEAQ. The CDR3: CASTPGYEQFF. As DNA, the CDR3 is TGTGCCAGTACCCCCGGGTATGAGCAGTTCTTC.

V usage is TRBV27 and J usage is TRBJ2-5; 7 nucleotides match TRBD2. CDR1 and CDR2 (germline): MNHEY, SMNVEV (reference sequence). The CDR3 length is 16 residues. Losses at the gene ends were 4 bases for V and 5 bases for J; bases not matched to a gene: 13. CDR3 coding DNA: TGTGCCAGCAGTTCTATCGAGGGAGGGGTCGGGGAGACCCAGTACTTC. Its protein product is CASSSIEGGVGETQYF.

Here the CDR3 DNA reads TGTGCCAGCAGTACCATCCGGGTTAGCACAGATACGCAGTATTTT. Protein sequence: CASSTIRVSTDTQYF. The rearrangement joins TRBV27 to TRBJ2-3, with no clear D. Deletions cut 5 bases from V and 0 bases from J, with 12 bases between. Germline V CDR1 and CDR2: MNHEY, SMNVEV (reference sequence). This CDR3 is built from 15 residues.

This rearrangement joins TRBV27 to TRBJ1-2; possibly TRBD1 for D (5 bases). CDR1 is MNHEY, CDR2 SMNVEV, per germline (reference sequence). The CDR3 totals 13 residues. Trimming removed 7 bases from V and 7 bases from J, with 16 bases in between. The DNA of the CDR3 is TGTGCCAGCACTCCCACGGGGGGTTCTGGCTACACCTTC. Protein product: CASTPTGGSGYTF.

The chain links TRBV5-1 to TRBJ1-4, with D maybe TRBD1 (6 bases). V was shortened by 4 bases and J by 7 bases, with 17 bases between the two germline ends. CDR3 length: 15 amino acids. CDR1 and CDR2 from the germline V gene are SGHRS and YFSETQ. This CDR3 reads CASSPGGGLSEKLFF. The CDR3 nucleotides read TGCGCCAGCAGCCCAGGTGGGGGGCTGAGTGAAAAACTGTTTTTT.

The V gene is TRBV11-1, the J gene TRBJ2-3; 9 nucleotides line up with TRBD1. Germline V CDR1 and CDR2: SGHAT, FQDESV (reference sequence). This CDR3 has 16 residues. V lost 6 bases to trimming and J lost 6 bases; unmatched junction nucleotides: 13. CDR3 bases: TGTGCCAGCAGAACCGGGACAGGGACGAGCAGGGATACGCAGTATTTT. Residues: CASRTGTGTSRDTQYF.

The J gene is TRBJ2-7, the V gene TRBV6-5, with TRBD1 matching 7 bases. After removal of 0 bases from V and 1 base from J, the junction contained 3 bases not matched to a gene. This CDR3 region has 15 residues. Per the germline V gene, CDR1 is MNHEY and CDR2 is SVGAGI. The CDR3 is CASSYSHRGSYEQYF. In nucleotides, the CDR3 is TGTGCCAGCAGTTACTCGCACAGGGGTTCCTACGAGCAGTACTTC.

This chain connects TRBV5-1 to TRBJ2-7; D is tentatively TRBD1 or TRBD2 (5 bases each). Per germline, CDR1 SGHRS and CDR2 YFSETQ. The germline V and J ends were trimmed by 3 bases and 3 bases, with 19 bases remaining between them. This CDR3 comprises 16 residues. The CDR3 loop reads CASSSSSRDAIYEQYF. The CDR3 DNA follows: TGCGCCAGCAGCTCTTCCTCACGGGACGCCATCTACGAGCAGTACTTC. Using reference TRBV5-1 and TRBJ2-7 for the parts outside the CDR3, the full variable domain is KAGVTQTPRYLIKTRGQQVTLSCSPISGHRSVSWYQQTPGQGLQFLFEYFSETQRNKGNFPGRFSGRQFSNSRSEMNVSTLELGDSALYLCASSSSSRDAIYEQYFGPGTRLTVT.

CDR3 coding DNA: TGTGCTAGCTGCTTTGGGACAGGGGTTATTTGTGAGCAGTTCTTC. Amino acid sequence: CASCFGTGVICEQFF. V and J are TRBV7-7 and TRBJ2-1, with TRBD1 identical over 10 bases. This CDR3 comprises 15 residues. The germline V gene has CDR1 SSHAT and CDR2 FNYEAQ (reference sequence).

The V call is TRBV28, the J call TRBJ1-5; possibly TRBD1 for D (6 bases). CDR1 and CDR2 (germline): MDHEN, SYDVKM. The V and J ends lost 4 bases and 8 bases respectively, with 15 bases between them. This CDR3 has 14 residues. The DNA for the CDR3 is TGTGCCAGCAGTTCCCCCCAGGGGATCAAGCCCCAGCATTTT. This gives the protein CASSSPQGIKPQHF.

The gene calls are TRBV2 and TRBJ2-1, with D hard to call. Germline CDR1 is SNHLY and CDR2 is FYNNEI. The CDR3 loop spans 14 amino acids. The ends were cut back, 6 bases at V and 9 bases at J, with 18 bases in the middle. DNA for the CDR3: TGTGCCAGCAGAGTGCTCCCCGGTGTTGGTGAGCAGTTCTTC. It is translated as CASRVLPGVGEQFF.

This clone was seen a few times. Other nucleotide sequences from this sample produce the same CDR3. The V call is TRBV18, the J call TRBJ1-1; 9 positions match TRBD1. The germline gives CDR1 KGHSH, CDR2 LQKENI. V shed 1 base and J 1 base; nucleotides not matched to a gene: 4. CDR3 length equals 16 residues. The CDR3, as DNA: TGTGCCAGCTCACCACGGACAGGGGATACGAACACTGAAGCTTTCTTT. Amino acids: CASSPRTGDTNTEAFF.

The chain carries TRBV30 and TRBJ2-5, with D possibly TRBD2 on 6 matching bases. The CDR3 contains 10 residues. Between the trimmed V and J ends, which lost 1 base and 9 bases, there was a span of 6 bases. Germline assignment: CDR1 GTSNPN and CDR2 SVGIG (reference sequence). CDR3 in DNA: TGTGCCTGGAGTGCGGGGGCCCAGTACTTC. Encoded protein: CAWSAGAQYF.

This clone has a handful of counts. This chain uses TRBV2 with TRBJ2-3, with 13 bases identical to TRBD2. Trimming cost V 3 bases and J 5 bases; bases outside gene matches: 2. This CDR3 contains 15 residues. Per germline, CDR1 SNHLY and CDR2 FYNNEI. CDR3 bases: TGTGCCAGCAGTGAGACTAGCGGGGGGAAAGATACGCAGTATTTT. Its translation: CASSETSGGKDTQYF.

V and J are TRBV7-2 and TRBJ2-5; D possibly matches TRBD1 or TRBD2 (5 bases each). V gave up 4 bases and J gave up 3 bases, with 15 bases separating them. This CDR3 spans 15 amino acids. Looked up from germline, CDR1 is SGHTA and CDR2 is FQGNSA. CDR3 bases: TGTGCCAGCAGCTGGCCCGGGACCACTGAAGAGACCCAGTACTTC. It yields the protein CASSWPGTTEETQYF. Supplemented by reference TRBV7-2 and TRBJ2-5, the full variable domain reads GAGVSQSPSNKVTEKGKDVELRCDPISGHTALYWYRQSLGQGLEFLIYFQGNSAPDKSGLPSDRFSAERTGGSVSTLTIQRTQQEDSAVYLCASSWPGTTEETQYFGPGTRLLVL.

The chain is built from TRBV6-5 and TRBJ1-6, with 8 bases that match TRBD1. CDR1 is MNHEY, CDR2 SVGAGI, per germline. The J segment lost 7 bases and the V segment lost 6 bases, leaving 5 bases of the junction unmatched. This CDR3 has 14 residues. This CDR3 reads CASSWTGWNSPLHF. The CDR3, as DNA: TGTGCCAGCAGCTGGACAGGGTGGAATTCACCCCTCCACTTT.

The rearrangement links TRBV12-5 to TRBJ2-3; D is ambiguous. Germline CDR1 is LGHNT and CDR2 is FRNRAP. The CDR3 extends over 14 amino acids. The V gene lost 5 bases and the J gene lost 0 bases, with 9 bases spanning the gap. In DNA, the CDR3 is TGTGCTAGTGGTCTAGACTGGAGCACAGATACGCAGTATTTT. The encoded protein is CASGLDWSTDTQYF.

The rearrangement links TRBV29-1 to TRBJ2-6; D possibly corresponds to TRBD1 (5 bases). The CDR3 extends over 13 amino acids. Trimming left V 6 bases short and J 3 bases short, with 9 bases between. Looked up from germline, CDR1 is SQVTM and CDR2 is ANQGSEA. In DNA form, the CDR3 reads TGCAGCGTGGTAGGGGATGGGGCCAACGTCCTGACTTTC. This encodes CSVVGDGANVLTF.